The clone carrying this T cell receptor (beta chain) counts as medium-sized. TCRdb analysed the PCR reads with MiXCR anew, one entry per CDR3 protein. The data contain roughly 11,000 distinct CDR3 sequences, approximately 53% of them singletons. The sample is drawn from a study of CD4 and CD8 cells across lung adenocarcinoma regions. Localized lung adenocarcinoma, a non-small cell lung cancer, affected the donors. The CDR3 runs 16 residues. V trimming: 0 bases; J trimming: 0 bases; junction bases outside the gene matches: 2. Germline lookup yields CDR1 MNHEY and CDR2 SVGAGI. The clonotype originates from a female donor with lung adenocarcinoma. The CD4 and CD8 labels of this study may be unreliable. The specimen was CD8+ T cells from the center of a lung tumor. J is TRBJ2-7 and V is TRBV6-5; 10 nucleotides agree with TRBD2. CDR3 nucleotides: TGTGCCAGCAGTTACTCACTAGCGGGGTCCTCCTACGAGCAGTACTTC. Translating it yields CASSYSLAGSSYEQYF.